The clone carrying this T cell receptor (beta chain) was seen many times. The data were obtained in a study of neurological immune-mediated disorders. There are 11 residues in the CDR3. The V and J ends lost 4 bases and 6 bases respectively, with 3 bases between them. Germline V gene lookup returns CDR1 SGHTA and CDR2 FQGNSA. TCRdb re-derived calls from the 5' RACE reads in MiXCR, one entry per CDR3 protein. The top ten clones hold 1.5% to 2% of a sample with more than 50,000 distinct CDR3 sequences, 6.5% to 8.5% of them seen once. Time point reported: longitudinal time-point 3. The specimen sequenced was PBMCs. V is TRBV7-2 and J is TRBJ1-4; D remains unclear. The origin of this receptor is a woman in her 40s in good health. CDR3 nucleotide sequence: TGTGCCAGCAGCTCATATGAAAAACTGTTTTTT. It specifies CASSSYEKLFF.